The clone carrying this T cell receptor beta chain was detected once. V lost 1 base, J lost 3 bases, and 5 bases stayed unmatched. Germline CDR1 MDHEN, CDR2 SYDVKM. This CDR3 has 16 residues. PCR involved 60 Vbeta and 13 Jbeta primers. TCRdb's copy holds only in-frame clones and misses some; the assay was immunoSEQ multiplex PCR. The table lists more than 90,000 clones, 60% to 80% of them singletons, with around 4.9% in the top ten. This record comes from a study of cytomegalovirus exposure and HLA in healthy donors. The receptor comes from a man aged 50 or older in good health and CMV-seropositive. The V call is TRBV28, the J call TRBJ2-2; TRBD2 aligns across 7 bases. Sequenced material: PBMCs. Written as DNA, the CDR3 is TGTGCCAGCAGTTTATTCCGGGGGGTTGACACCGGGGAGCTGTTTTTT. Translation gives CASSLFRGVDTGELFF.